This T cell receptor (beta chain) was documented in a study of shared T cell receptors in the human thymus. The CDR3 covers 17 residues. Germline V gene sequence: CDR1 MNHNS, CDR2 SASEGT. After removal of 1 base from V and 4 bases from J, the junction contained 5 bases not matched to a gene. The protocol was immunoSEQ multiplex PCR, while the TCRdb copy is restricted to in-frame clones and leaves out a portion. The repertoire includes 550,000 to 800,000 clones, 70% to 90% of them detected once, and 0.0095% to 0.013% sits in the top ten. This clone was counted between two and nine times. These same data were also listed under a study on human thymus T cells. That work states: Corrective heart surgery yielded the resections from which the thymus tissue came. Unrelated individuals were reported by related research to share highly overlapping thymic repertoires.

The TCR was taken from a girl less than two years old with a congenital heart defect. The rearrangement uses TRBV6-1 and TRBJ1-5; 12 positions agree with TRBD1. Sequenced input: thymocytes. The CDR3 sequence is CASSEDGTGGQNQPQHF. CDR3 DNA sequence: TGTGCCAGCAGTGAAGACGGGACAGGGGGCCAGAATCAGCCCCAGCATTTT.